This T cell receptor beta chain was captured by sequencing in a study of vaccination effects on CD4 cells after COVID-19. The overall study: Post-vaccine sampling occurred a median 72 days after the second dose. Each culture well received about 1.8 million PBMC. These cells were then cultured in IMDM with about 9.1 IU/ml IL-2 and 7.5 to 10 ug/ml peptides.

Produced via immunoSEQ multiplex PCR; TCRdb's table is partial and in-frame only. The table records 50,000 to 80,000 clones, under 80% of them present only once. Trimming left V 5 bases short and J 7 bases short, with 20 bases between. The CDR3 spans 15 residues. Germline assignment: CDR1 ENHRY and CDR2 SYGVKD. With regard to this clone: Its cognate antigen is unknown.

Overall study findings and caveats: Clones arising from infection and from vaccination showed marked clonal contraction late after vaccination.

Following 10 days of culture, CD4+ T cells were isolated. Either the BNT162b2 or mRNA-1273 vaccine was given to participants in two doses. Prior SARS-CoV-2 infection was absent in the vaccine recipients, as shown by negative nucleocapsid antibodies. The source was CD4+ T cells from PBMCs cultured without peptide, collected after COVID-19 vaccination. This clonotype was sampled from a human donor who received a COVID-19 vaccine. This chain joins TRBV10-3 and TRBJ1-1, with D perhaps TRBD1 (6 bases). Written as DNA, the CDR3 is TGTGCCATCAGTCCAGCGGGGGGGCTAAGGGTTGAAGCTTTCTTT. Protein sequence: CAISPAGGLRVEAFF.